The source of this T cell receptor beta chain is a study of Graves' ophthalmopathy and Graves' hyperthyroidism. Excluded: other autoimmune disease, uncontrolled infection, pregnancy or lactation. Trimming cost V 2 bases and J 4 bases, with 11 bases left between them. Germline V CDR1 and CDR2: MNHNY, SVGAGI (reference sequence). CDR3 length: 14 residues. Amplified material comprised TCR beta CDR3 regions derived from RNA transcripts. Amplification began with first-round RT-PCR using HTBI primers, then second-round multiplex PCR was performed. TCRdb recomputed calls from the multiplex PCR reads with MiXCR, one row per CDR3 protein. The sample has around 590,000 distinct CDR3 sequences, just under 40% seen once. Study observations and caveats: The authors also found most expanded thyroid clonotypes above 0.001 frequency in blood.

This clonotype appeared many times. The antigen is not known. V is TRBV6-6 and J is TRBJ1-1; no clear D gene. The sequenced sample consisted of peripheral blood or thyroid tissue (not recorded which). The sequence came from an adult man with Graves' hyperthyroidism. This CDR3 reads CASSYKGRSTEAFF. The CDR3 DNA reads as TGTGCCAGCAGTTACAAAGGGAGAAGCACTGAAGCTTTCTTT.